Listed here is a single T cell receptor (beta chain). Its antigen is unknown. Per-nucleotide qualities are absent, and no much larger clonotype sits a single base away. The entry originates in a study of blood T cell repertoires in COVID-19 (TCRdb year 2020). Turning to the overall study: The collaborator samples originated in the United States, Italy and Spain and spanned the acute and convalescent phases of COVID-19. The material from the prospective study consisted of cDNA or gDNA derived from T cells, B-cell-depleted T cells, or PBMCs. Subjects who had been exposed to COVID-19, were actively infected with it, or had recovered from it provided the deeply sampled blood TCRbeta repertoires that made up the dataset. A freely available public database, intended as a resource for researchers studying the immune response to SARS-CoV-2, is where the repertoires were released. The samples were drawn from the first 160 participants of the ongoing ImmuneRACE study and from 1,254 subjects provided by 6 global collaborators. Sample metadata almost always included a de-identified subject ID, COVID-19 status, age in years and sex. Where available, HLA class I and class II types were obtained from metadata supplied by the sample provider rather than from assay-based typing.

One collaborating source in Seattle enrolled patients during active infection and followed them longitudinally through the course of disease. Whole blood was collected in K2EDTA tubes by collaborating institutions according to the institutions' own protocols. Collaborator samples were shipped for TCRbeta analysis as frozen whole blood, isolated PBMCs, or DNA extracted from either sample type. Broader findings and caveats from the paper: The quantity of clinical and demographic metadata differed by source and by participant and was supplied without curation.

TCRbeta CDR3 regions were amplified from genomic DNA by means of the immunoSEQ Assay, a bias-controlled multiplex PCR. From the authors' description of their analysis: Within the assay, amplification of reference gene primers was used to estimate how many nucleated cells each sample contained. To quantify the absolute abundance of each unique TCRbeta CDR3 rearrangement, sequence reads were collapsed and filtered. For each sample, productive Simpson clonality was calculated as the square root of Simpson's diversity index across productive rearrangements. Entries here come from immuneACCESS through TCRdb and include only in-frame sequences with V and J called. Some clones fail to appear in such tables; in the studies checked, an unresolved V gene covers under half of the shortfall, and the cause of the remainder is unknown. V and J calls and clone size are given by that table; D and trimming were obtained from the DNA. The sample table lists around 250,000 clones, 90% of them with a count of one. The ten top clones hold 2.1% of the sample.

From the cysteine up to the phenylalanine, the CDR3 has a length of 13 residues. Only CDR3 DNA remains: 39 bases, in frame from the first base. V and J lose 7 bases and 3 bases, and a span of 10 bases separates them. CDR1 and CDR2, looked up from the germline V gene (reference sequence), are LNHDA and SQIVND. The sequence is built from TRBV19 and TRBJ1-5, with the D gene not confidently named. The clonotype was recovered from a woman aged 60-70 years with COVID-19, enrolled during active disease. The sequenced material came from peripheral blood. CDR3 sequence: CASNAGYNQPQHF. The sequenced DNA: TGTGCCAGTAATGCGGGGTACAATCAGCCCCAGCATTTT.